The T cell receptor (beta chain) under discussion was sequenced for a study of technical replicates of blood from a few donors. This clone occurred a few times. CDR3 size: 15 residues. Per the germline V gene, CDR1 is LNHDA and CDR2 is SQIVND (reference sequence). J lost 5 bases, V lost 1 base, and 3 bases had no gene match. The method was immunoSEQ multiplex PCR; TCRdb's version includes in-frame clones alone and lacks a portion of them. The table lists 84,000 or so clones, approximately 94% of them singletons. The chain links TRBV19 to TRBJ2-1; 9 nucleotides align to TRBD2. What was sequenced was T cells isolated from PBMCs. The receptor comes from a human donor in good health. CDR3 residues: CASSIGLAGNNEQFF. CDR3 coding DNA: TGTGCCAGTAGTATAGGGCTAGCGGGAAACAATGAGCAGTTCTTC.